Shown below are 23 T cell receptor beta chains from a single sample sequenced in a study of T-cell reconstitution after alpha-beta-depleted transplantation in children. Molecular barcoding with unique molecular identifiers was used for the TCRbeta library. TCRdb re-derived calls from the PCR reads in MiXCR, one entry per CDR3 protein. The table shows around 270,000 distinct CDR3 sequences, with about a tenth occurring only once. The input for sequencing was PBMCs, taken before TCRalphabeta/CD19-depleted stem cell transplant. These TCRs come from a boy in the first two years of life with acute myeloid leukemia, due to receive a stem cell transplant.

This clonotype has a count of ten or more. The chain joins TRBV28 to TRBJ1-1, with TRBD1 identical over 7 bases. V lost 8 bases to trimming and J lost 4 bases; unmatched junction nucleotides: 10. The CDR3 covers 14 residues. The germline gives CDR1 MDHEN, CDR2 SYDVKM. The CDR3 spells CASDYATGTTEAFF. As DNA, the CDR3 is TGTGCCAGCGATTATGCGACAGGGACCACTGAAGCTTTCTTT.

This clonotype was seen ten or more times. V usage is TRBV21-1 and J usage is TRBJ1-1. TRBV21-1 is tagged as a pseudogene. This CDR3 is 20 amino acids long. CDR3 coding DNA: TGTGCCAGCAGCAAAATAAGGTTTAGAGGGCTCGGTTATGTTGACACTGAAGCTTTCTTT. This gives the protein CASSKIRFRGLGYVDTEAFF.

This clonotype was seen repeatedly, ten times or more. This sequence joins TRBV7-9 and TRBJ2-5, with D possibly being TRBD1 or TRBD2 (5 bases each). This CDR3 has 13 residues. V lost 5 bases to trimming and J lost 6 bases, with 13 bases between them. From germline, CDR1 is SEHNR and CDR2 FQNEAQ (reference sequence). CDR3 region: CASSPGTAKTQYF. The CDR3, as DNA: TGTGCCAGCAGCCCCGGGACCGCAAAGACCCAGTACTTC.

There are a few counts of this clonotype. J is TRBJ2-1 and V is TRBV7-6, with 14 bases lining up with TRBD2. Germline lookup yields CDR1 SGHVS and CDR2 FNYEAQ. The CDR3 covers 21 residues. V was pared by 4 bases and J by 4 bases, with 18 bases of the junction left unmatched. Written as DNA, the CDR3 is TGTGCCAGCAGCTCACAGGGCGGGACTAGCGGGGGCCTAGGGCTATACAATGAGCAGTTCTTC. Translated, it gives CASSSQGGTSGGLGLYNEQFF.

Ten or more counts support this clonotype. The CDR3 DNA reads as TGTGCCAGCAGTTCGAACTCGGACGCGCCTTACGTGCCCTTCTTC. Its translation: CASSSNSDAPYVPFF. The chain couples TRBV12-3 or TRBV12-4 to TRBJ2-1, with unresolved D. The CDR3 consists of 15 residues. Trimming took off 4 bases at V and 16 bases at J, with 26 bases between the two ends.

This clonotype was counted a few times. The CDR3 DNA is TGCAGTGCTAGCCAGCGGGTTAGCACAGATACGCAGTATTTT. It codes for CSASQRVSTDTQYF. V and J are TRBV20-1 and TRBJ2-3; D might be TRBD2 (6 bases). In germline, CDR1 is DFQATT, CDR2 SNEGSKA (reference sequence). This CDR3 region has 14 residues. V shed 3 bases and J shed 0 bases, with 10 bases lying between them.

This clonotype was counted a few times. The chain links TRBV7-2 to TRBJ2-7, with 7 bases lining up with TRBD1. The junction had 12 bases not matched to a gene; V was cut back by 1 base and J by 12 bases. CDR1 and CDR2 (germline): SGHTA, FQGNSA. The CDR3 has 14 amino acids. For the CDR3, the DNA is TGTGCCAGCAGCTTAGGGTCCGACAGGGCCTTAGGGTACTTC. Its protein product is CASSLGSDRALGYF.

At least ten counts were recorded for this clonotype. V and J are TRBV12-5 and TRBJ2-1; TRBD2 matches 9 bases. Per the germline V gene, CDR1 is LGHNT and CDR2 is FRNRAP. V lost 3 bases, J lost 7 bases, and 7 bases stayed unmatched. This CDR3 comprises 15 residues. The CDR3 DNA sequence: TGTGCTAGTGGTTTCCTAGCGGGAAAGGGTAATGAGCAGTTCTTC. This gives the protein CASGFLAGKGNEQFF.

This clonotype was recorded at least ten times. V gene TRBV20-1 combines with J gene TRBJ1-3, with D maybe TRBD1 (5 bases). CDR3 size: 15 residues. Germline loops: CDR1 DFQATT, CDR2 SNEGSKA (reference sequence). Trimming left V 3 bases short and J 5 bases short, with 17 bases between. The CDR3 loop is CSASIFRDSRNTIYF. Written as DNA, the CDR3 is TGCAGTGCTAGCATTTTCCGGGACTCCAGAAACACCATATATTTT.

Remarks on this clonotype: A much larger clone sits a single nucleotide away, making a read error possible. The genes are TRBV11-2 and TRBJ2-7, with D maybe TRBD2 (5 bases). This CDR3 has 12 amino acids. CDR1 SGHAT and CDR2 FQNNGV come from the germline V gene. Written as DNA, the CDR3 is TGTGCCAGCAGCTTAGATCCAAGGGAGCGGTACTTC. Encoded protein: CASSLDPRERYF. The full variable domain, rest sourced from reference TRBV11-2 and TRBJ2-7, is EAGVAQSPRYKIIEKRQSVAFWCNPISGHATLYWYQQILGQGPKLLIQFQNNGVVDDSQLPKDRFSAERLKGVDSTLKIQPAKLEDSAVYLCASSLDPRERYFGPGTRLTVT.

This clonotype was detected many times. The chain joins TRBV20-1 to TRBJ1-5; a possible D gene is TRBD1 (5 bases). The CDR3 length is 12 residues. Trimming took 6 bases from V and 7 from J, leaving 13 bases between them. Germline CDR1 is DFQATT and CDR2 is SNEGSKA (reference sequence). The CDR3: CSAIRAGQPQHF. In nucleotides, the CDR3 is TGCAGTGCGATCAGGGCGGGACAGCCCCAGCATTTT.

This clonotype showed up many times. The CDR3: CASSLAPGPRKAFF. CDR3 nucleotides: TGTGCCAGCAGTTTAGCGCCGGGGCCCCGCAAGGCTTTCTTT. The chain combines TRBV12-3 or TRBV12-4 with TRBJ1-1, with a possible D match to TRBD1 (5 bases). The CDR3 covers 14 residues. V was trimmed by 0 bases and J by 11 bases, leaving 16 bases between them.

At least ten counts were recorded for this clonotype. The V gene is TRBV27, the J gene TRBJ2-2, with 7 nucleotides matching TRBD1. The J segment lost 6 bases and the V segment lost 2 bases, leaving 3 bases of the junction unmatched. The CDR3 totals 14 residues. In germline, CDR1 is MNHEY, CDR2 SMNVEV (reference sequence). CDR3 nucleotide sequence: TGTGCCAGCAGTTTAAGGACAGGTTCCGGGGAGCTGTTTTTT. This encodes CASSLRTGSGELFF.

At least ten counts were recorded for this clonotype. DNA of the CDR3: TGTGCCAGCAGCCGACTAGCGGGGGAGGGAGATACGCAGTATTTT. The encoded protein is CASSRLAGEGDTQYF. This sequence joins TRBV7-2 and TRBJ2-3; 12 bases match TRBD2. CDR1 and CDR2 from the germline V gene are SGHTA and FQGNSA. The V segment lost 5 bases and the J segment 5 bases; nucleotides outside the gene matches: 5. The CDR3 loop spans 15 amino acids.

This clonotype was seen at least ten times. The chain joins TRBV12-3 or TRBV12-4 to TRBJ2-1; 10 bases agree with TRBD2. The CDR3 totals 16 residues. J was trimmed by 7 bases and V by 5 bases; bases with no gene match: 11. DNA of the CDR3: TGTGCCAGCAGTCCTCATAGCGGGGGGTTACGGAATGAGCAGTTCTTC. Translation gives CASSPHSGGLRNEQFF.

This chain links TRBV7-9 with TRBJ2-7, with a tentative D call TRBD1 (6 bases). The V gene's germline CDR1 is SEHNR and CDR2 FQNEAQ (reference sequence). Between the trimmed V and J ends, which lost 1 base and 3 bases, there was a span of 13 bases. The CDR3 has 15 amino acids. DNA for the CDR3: TGTGCCAGCAGCTTAGGAGGGGACACAATCTACGAGCAGTACTTC. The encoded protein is CASSLGGDTIYEQYF. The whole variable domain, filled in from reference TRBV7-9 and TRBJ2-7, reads DTGVSQNPRHKITKRGQNVTFRCDPISEHNRLYWYRQTLGQGPEFLTYFQNEAQLEKSRLLSDRFSAERPKGSFSTLEIQRTEQGDSAMYLCASSLGGDTIYEQYFGPGTRLTVT.

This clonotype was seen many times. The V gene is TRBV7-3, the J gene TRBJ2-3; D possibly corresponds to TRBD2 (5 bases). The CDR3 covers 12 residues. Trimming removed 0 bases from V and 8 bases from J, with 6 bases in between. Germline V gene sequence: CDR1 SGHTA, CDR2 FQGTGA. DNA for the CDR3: TGTGCCAGCAGCTTAACGGGAGCTACGCAGTATTTT. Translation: CASSLTGATQYF.

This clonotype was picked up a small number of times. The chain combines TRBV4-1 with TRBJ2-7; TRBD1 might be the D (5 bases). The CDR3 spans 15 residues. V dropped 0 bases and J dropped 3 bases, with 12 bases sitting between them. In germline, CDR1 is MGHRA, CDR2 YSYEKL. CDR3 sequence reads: CASSQDLVRVYEQYF. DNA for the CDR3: TGCGCCAGCAGCCAAGATTTGGTCAGGGTCTACGAGCAGTACTTC.

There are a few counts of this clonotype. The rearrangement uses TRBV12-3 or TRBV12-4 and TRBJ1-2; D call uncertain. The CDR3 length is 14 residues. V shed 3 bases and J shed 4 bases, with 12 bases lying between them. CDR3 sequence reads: CASSFEMSLYGYTF. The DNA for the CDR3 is TGTGCCAGCAGTTTTGAGATGAGCCTCTATGGCTACACCTTC.

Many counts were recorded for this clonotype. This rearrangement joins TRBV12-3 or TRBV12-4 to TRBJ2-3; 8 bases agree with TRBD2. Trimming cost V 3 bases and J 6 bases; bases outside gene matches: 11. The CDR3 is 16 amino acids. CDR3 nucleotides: TGTGCCAGCAGTTTCATGGGACTAGTAGTATGGGATACGCAGTATTTT. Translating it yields CASSFMGLVVWDTQYF.

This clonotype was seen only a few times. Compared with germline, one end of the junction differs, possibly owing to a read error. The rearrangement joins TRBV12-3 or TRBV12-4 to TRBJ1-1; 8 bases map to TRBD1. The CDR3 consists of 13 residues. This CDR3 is CASRRQGNPEAFF. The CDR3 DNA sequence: TGTGCCAGCCGGCGACAGGGGAACCCTGAAGCTTTCTTT.

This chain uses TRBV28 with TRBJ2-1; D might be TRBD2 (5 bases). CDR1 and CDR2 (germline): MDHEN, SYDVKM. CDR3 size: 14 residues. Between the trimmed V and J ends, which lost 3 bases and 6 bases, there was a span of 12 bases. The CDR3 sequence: CASSFGESGNEQFF. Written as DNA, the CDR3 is TGTGCCAGCAGTTTCGGGGAAAGCGGCAATGAGCAGTTCTTC.

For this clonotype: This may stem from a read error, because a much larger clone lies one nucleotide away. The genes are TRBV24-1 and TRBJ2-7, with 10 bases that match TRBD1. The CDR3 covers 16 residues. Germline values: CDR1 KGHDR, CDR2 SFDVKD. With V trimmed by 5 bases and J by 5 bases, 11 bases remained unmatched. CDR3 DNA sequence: TGTGCCACCAGTGGTTTCGCCGGGACAGGGGTCCACGAGCAGTACTTC. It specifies CATSGFAGTGVHEQYF.